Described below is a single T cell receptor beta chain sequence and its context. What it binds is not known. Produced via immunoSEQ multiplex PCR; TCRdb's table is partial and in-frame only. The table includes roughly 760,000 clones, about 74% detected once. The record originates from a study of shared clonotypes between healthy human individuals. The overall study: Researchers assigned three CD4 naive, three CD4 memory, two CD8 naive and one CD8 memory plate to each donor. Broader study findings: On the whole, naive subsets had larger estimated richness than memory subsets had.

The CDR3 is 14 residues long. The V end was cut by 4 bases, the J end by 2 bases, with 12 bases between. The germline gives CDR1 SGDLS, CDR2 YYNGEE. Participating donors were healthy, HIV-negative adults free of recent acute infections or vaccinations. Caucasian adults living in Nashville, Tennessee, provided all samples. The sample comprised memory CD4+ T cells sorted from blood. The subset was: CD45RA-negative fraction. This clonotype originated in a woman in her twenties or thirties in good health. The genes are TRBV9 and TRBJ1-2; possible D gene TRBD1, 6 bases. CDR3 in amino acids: CASSQITGNYGYTF. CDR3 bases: TGTGCCAGCAGCCAAATTACAGGGAACTATGGCTACACCTTC.